The 13 T cell receptor beta chains in this list originate from one sample, sequenced in a study of cytomegalovirus exposure and HLA in healthy donors. PCR primers comprised 60 Vbeta and 13 Jbeta primers. Produced via immunoSEQ multiplex PCR; TCRdb's table is partial and in-frame only. The top ten clones hold roughly 9% of a sample with around 80,000 clones, approximately 74% of them seen once. Sequencing used PBMCs. Every receptor here comes from a man aged 40-50 years in good health and CMV-seropositive.

This clone was detected only once. The V call is TRBV11-1, the J call TRBJ2-7; 13 bases line up with TRBD2. The CDR3 sequence is 15 residues long. Per germline, CDR1 SGHAT and CDR2 FQDESV (reference sequence). V lost 4 bases and J lost 5; bases outside the gene matches: 5. The CDR3 here is CASSSGLAGVNEQYF. The CDR3 DNA reads TGTGCCAGCAGCTCCGGACTAGCGGGGGTAAACGAGCAGTACTTC.

This sequence joins TRBV5-1 and TRBJ2-3, with 12 positions matching TRBD2. Per germline, CDR1 SGHRS and CDR2 YFSETQ. There are 15 residues in the CDR3. The ends lost 6 bases at V and 2 bases at J; junction bases unmatched: 4. CDR3 protein: CASTRLAGATDTQYF. In DNA, the CDR3 is TGCGCCAGCACGCGACTAGCGGGGGCCACAGATACGCAGTATTTT.

The rearrangement joins TRBV9 to TRBJ1-5; weak D call: TRBD1 (6 bases). Per the germline V gene, CDR1 is SGDLS and CDR2 is YYNGEE. V was pared by 6 bases and J by 4 bases, with 14 bases between. This CDR3 comprises 14 residues. CDR3 protein: CASNARGQNQPQHF. CDR3 nucleotide sequence: TGTGCCAGCAACGCCAGGGGCCAGAATCAGCCCCAGCATTTT. Variable domain in full (rest from reference TRBV9 and TRBJ1-5): DSGVTQTPKHLITATGQRVTLRCSPRSGDLSVYWYQQSLDQGLQFLIQYYNGEERAKGNILERFSAQQFPDLHSELNLSSLELGDSALYFCASNARGQNQPQHFGDGTRLSIL.

J is TRBJ1-5 and V is TRBV4-1, with 7 bases identical to TRBD1. The CDR3 extends over 19 amino acids. J lost 0 bases, V lost 0 bases, and 11 bases had no gene match. Looked up from germline, CDR1 is MGHRA and CDR2 is YSYEKL. For the CDR3, the DNA is TGCGCCAGCAGCCAAGAGTCTGGCAGGGGGATTTATAGCAATCAGCCCCAGCATTTT. It codes for CASSQESGRGIYSNQPQHF.

The genes are TRBV5-6 and TRBJ2-5; 12 bases are a match to TRBD2. The CDR3 spans 16 residues. Germline V gene lookup returns CDR1 SGHDT and CDR2 YYEEEE. The J segment lost 4 bases and the V segment lost 5 bases, leaving 9 bases of the junction unmatched. In DNA form, the CDR3 reads TGTGCCAGCAGTTCGACTAGCGGGAGAGGTCGAGAGACCCAGTACTTC. Translated, it gives CASSSTSGRGRETQYF.

This chain links TRBV30 with TRBJ1-2, with a weak D call TRBD1 (5 bases). There are 15 residues in the CDR3. Germline V gene lookup returns CDR1 GTSNPN and CDR2 SVGIG (reference sequence). The ends were cut back, 2 bases at V and 7 bases at J, with 20 bases in the middle. CDR3 sequence: CAWSRIRDSSIGYTF. In nucleotides, the CDR3 is TGTGCCTGGAGTAGGATCCGGGACTCTTCTATTGGCTACACCTTC.

This rearrangement joins TRBV18 to TRBJ2-7; perhaps TRBD1 as D (5 bases). The V gene lost 1 base and the J gene lost 6 bases, with 10 bases spanning the gap. Germline V gives CDR1 KGHSH, CDR2 LQKENI. This CDR3 is built from 13 residues. CDR3 amino acids: CASSPRPGSEQYF. In DNA, the CDR3 is TGTGCCAGCTCACCACGTCCAGGGTCCGAGCAGTACTTC.

V usage is TRBV6-1 and J usage is TRBJ2-1; 8 nucleotides agree with TRBD1. This CDR3 is 14 amino acids long. With V trimmed by 7 bases and J by 10 bases, 12 bases remained unmatched. The germline V gene has CDR1 MNHNS and CDR2 SASEGT. CDR3 protein: CASKKVGRDREQFF. The DNA for the CDR3 is TGTGCCAGCAAGAAAGTGGGCCGGGACAGGGAGCAGTTCTTC.

The chain joins TRBV27 to TRBJ2-7, with 8 bases that match TRBD1. V gave up 5 bases and J gave up 1 base; unmatched junction bases: 4. Germline V gives CDR1 MNHEY, CDR2 SMNVEV (reference sequence). The CDR3 extends over 14 amino acids. CDR3 protein: CASSDRGGSYEQYF. DNA for the CDR3: TGTGCCAGCAGTGACAGGGGTGGATCCTACGAGCAGTACTTC.

This clone occurred a few times. The chain has TRBV28 and TRBJ1-4; D unresolved. Germline V lookup: CDR1 MDHEN, CDR2 SYDVKM. The CDR3 has 12 amino acids. V shed 8 bases and J shed 3 bases, with 7 bases lying between them. This CDR3 reads CASLTANEKLFF. The CDR3 DNA is TGTGCCAGCCTCACAGCTAATGAAAAACTGTTTTTT.

The chain uses TRBV6-6 and TRBJ2-7, with 11 bases that match TRBD1. Germline CDR1 is MNHNY and CDR2 is SVGAGI (reference sequence). V lost 7 bases and J lost 3; bases outside the gene matches: 5. This CDR3 is built from 14 residues. CDR3 sequence reads: CASTRTGGFYEQYF. Here the CDR3 DNA reads TGTGCCAGCACCAGGACAGGGGGCTTCTACGAGCAGTACTTC.

This chain connects TRBV5-1 to TRBJ2-3; 10 nucleotides align to TRBD2. The CDR3 runs 19 residues. Germline CDR1 SGHRS, CDR2 YFSETQ. Losses at the gene ends were 4 bases for V and 5 bases for J; bases not matched to a gene: 19. CDR3 protein: CASSLLPGPSGSGGDTQYF. Here the CDR3 DNA reads TGCGCCAGCAGCCTCCTTCCGGGACCTAGCGGGAGCGGGGGAGATACGCAGTATTTT.

Comments on this clone: The junction departs from germline at one end; a sequencing error may be responsible. This chain joins TRBV7-9 and TRBJ2-7; a weak D match, TRBD2 (5 bases). The CDR3 is made up of 13 amino acids. Germline CDR1 reads SEHNR; CDR2 reads FQNEAQ (reference sequence). The CDR3 is CSSSLGLVYEQYF. The CDR3 region has the DNA TGTTCCAGCAGCTTAGGACTTGTTTACGAGCAGTACTTC.